This paragraph covers one T cell receptor (beta chain) sequence. One end of the junction varies from germline; a read error may be responsible. These data originate in a study of post-analysis software for immune sequencing data. Germline CDR1 and CDR2: SSHAT and FNYEAQ (reference sequence). The CDR3 is 12 residues long. The library was made from cDNA and included unique molecular identifiers. TCRdb itself ran the PCR reads through MiXCR, one entry per CDR3 protein. The sample has around 160,000 distinct CDR3 sequences; about 37% are singletons. The sequences come from blood, collected after autologous hematopoietic stem cell transplantation. This clonotype originated in a girl aged 5 to 17 with multiple sclerosis. This chain joins TRBV7-7 and TRBJ2-5; no reliable D call. Near its end, the DNA agrees better with TRBJ2-7, so the J call may be wrong. The DNA for the CDR3 is TGTGCTAGCAGCTTAAGCTGTCACGAGCAGTACTTC. Translating it yields CASSLSCHEQYF.